The sequence of this T cell receptor beta chain was determined in a study of CD8+CD57+ T cells in acquired aplastic anemia. Study background: Sorted cells (CD4+ and CD8+) yielded DNA amounts that averaged approximately 3.1 ug.

Genomic DNA, the template, was used for profiling of the TCR beta VDJ and CDR3. TCRdb re-analysed the reads in MiXCR, keeping a single row per CDR3 protein. There are a few hundred thousand distinct CDR3 sequences in the sample; approximately 80% occur only once, and 40% to 50% lies in the top ten. Those patients picked for sequencing had displayed CD8+CD57+ cell expansion on flow cytometry. Therapy had not been given to patients before blood sampling. Worth noting for this clonotype: Antigen unknown.

General study results and limits: A set of roughly 27 CD8+ CDR3 sequences was shared between patients and controls, and these sequences appeared highly expressed in patients.

This CDR3 is built from 14 residues. Germline assignment: CDR1 SGHVS and CDR2 FQNEAQ. The germline V and J ends were trimmed by 1 base and 13 bases, with 19 bases remaining between them. Sequencing was performed on sorted CD4+, CD8+, or CD8+CD57+ T cells (not recorded which) from PBMCs. The receptor was derived from a human donor with aplastic anemia. The chain couples TRBV7-8 to TRBJ1-1; D is ambiguous. CDR3 DNA sequence: TGTGCCAGCAGCTTAGAGGGAGGTGCCACTGCGCATTTCTTT. It codes for CASSLEGGATAHFF. Full variable domain (outside the CDR3, taken from reference TRBV7-8 and TRBJ1-1): GAGVSQSPRYKVAKRGQDVALRCDPISGHVSLFWYQQALGQGPEFLTYFQNEAQLDKSGLPSDRFFAERPEGSVSTLKIQRTQQEDSAVYLCASSLEGGATAHFFGQGTRLTVV.